The 10 T cell receptor beta chains below come from one sample, sequenced in a study of blood T cells in healthy people across ages. Sample-barcoded 5' priming and a J-beta primer mix drove a second PCR of about 6 to 12 cycles. TCRdb passed the 5' RACE reads through MiXCR, listing each CDR3 protein once. The data hold around 1.7 million distinct CDR3 sequences, with roughly 27% observed a single time. Sequenced: blood. The receptors derive from a woman aged 25 to 39 in good health.

This chain joins TRBV20-1 and TRBJ2-5; 11 nucleotides match TRBD2. The CDR3 consists of 14 residues. V was clipped by 7 bases and J by 2 bases; unmatched bases: 6. Per the germline V gene, CDR1 is DFQATT and CDR2 is SNEGSKA (reference sequence). The CDR3, as DNA: TGCAGTGTGGTAGGGACTAGCGGACAAGAGACCCAGTACTTC. Protein sequence: CSVVGTSGQETQYF.

This clonotype has more than one count but fewer than ten. This chain uses TRBV7-9 with TRBJ1-5, with D maybe TRBD1 (6 bases). The germline V and J ends were trimmed by 0 bases and 3 bases, with 21 bases remaining between them. The CDR3 spans 19 residues. In germline, CDR1 is SEHNR, CDR2 FQNEAQ (reference sequence). As DNA, the CDR3 is TGTGCCAGCAGCTTAGCCATCACAGGGATCCTTATATTCAATCAGCCCCAGCATTTT. Translating it yields CASSLAITGILIFNQPQHF.

Ten or more counts support this clonotype. The chain is built from TRBV27 and TRBJ2-7; 12 positions match TRBD2. CDR1 and CDR2 from the germline V gene are MNHEY and SMNVEV (reference sequence). V was clipped by 4 bases and J by 5 bases; unmatched bases: 6. CDR3 size: 15 residues. For the CDR3, the DNA is TGTGCCAGCAGTTCCCGGACTAGCGGGGTCCACGAGCAGTACTTC. Translation: CASSSRTSGVHEQYF.

The chain recombines TRBV20-1 with TRBJ2-1; 7 bases line up with TRBD2. Germline CDR1 is DFQATT and CDR2 is SNEGSKA (reference sequence). Trimming took 3 bases from V and 5 from J; bases not matched to a gene: 7. This CDR3 is built from 14 residues. CDR3 region: CSASRGGVNNEQFF. The CDR3 DNA reads TGCAGTGCTAGTCGCGGGGGAGTAAACAATGAGCAGTTCTTC.

The chain recombines TRBV11-3 with TRBJ2-7; TRBD1 matches at 9 bases. With V trimmed by 5 bases and J by 3 bases, 8 bases remained unmatched. Germline lookup yields CDR1 SGHNT and CDR2 YENEEA. The length of the CDR3 is 15 residues. The CDR3 sequence is CASSPQTGGFYEQYF. As DNA, the CDR3 is TGTGCCAGCAGCCCCCAGACAGGGGGATTCTACGAGCAGTACTTC. The full variable domain, rest sourced from reference TRBV11-3 and TRBJ2-7, is EAGVVQSPRYKIIEKKQPVAFWCNPISGHNTLYWYLQNLGQGPELLIRYENEEAVDDSQLPKDRFSAERLKGVDSTLKIQPAELGDSAVYLCASSPQTGGFYEQYFGPGTRLTVT.

This clonotype was recorded only once. The chain employs TRBV7-9 and TRBJ2-1; D tentatively fits TRBD1 or TRBD2 (5 bases each). The length of the CDR3 is 13 residues. Germline V gene lookup returns CDR1 SEHNR and CDR2 FQNEAQ (reference sequence). Between the trimmed V and J ends, which lost 7 bases and 6 bases, there was a span of 13 bases. The CDR3 DNA reads as TGTGCCAGCATCGGGACGGGGCTCAATGAGCAGTTCTTC. This gives the protein CASIGTGLNEQFF.

The chain couples TRBV5-1 to TRBJ1-2; TRBD1 aligns across 9 bases. V shed 0 bases and J 8 bases; nucleotides not matched to a gene: 5. The CDR3 is 14 amino acids. Germline loops: CDR1 SGHRS, CDR2 YFSETQ. The CDR3, as DNA: TGCGCCAGCAGCTTGGCTGCGACAGGGGGAGGCTACACCTTC. Translating it yields CASSLAATGGGYTF.

There are many counts of this clonotype. The chain combines TRBV5-1 with TRBJ1-2, with 8 bases lining up with TRBD1. The germline V gene has CDR1 SGHRS and CDR2 YFSETQ. The CDR3 is made up of 14 amino acids. Trimming took 5 bases from V and 4 from J; bases not matched to a gene: 7. CDR3 region: CASSHGTGVYGYTF. The CDR3 nucleotides read TGCGCCAGCAGTCATGGGACAGGAGTCTATGGCTACACCTTC.

The CDR3 here is CASSYVALGEQFF. In DNA, the CDR3 is TGTGCCAGCAGTTACGTAGCTCTCGGTGAGCAGTTCTTC. The chain carries TRBV6-6 and TRBJ2-1; no clear D. Between the trimmed V and J ends, which lost 2 bases and 9 bases, there was a span of 11 bases. The CDR3 sequence is 13 residues long. The germline gives CDR1 MNHNY, CDR2 SVGAGI (reference sequence).

V is TRBV19 and J is TRBJ2-1, with D possibly called TRBD1 or TRBD2 (5 bases each). The CDR3 loop spans 14 amino acids. Trimming removed 9 bases from V and 5 bases from J, with 17 bases in between. Germline V gene sequence: CDR1 LNHDA, CDR2 SQIVND (reference sequence). CDR3 DNA sequence: TGTGCCAGCAACCGGGACCAGCGGCACAATGAGCAGTTCTTC. Its translation: CASNRDQRHNEQFF.